This T cell receptor beta chain was recovered during a study of a mutant IDH1 vaccine in newly diagnosed glioma. Study-level results: Apparently unrelated to pseudoprogression were changes in the top peripheral T cell clonotypes.

Assay used: immunoSEQ multiplex PCR; TCRdb lists only in-frame clones, some missing. This repertoire shows 35,000 to 45,000 clones, around 83% found once; its top ten account for 5.1%. As regards this clone: Its antigen is currently unknown. The junction shows a germline mismatch at one end, possibly a read error.

Time point reported: week 35, safety follow-up. Every single dose of the vaccine, 300 ug of mutant IDH1 20-mer peptide, came with topical imiquimod. Patients had eight vaccinations, in weeks 1, 3, 5, 7, 11, 15, 19 and 23. Astrocytomas that were new, WHO grade 3 or 4, IDH1-mutant and ATRX-lost were present in the donors. CDR1 and CDR2 (germline): SGHRS, YFSETQ. The CDR3 is made up of 15 amino acids. Sample: PBMCs, taken from a glioma patient whose treatment included an IDH1 peptide vaccine. The chain is built from TRBV5-1 and TRBJ2-5, with a tentative D call TRBD1 (6 bases). The DNA end is a closer match to TRBJ2-7, so the J assignment may be wrong. The source of this sequence is a woman aged 50 to 60 with glioma. Written as DNA, the CDR3 is TGCGCCAGCAGCTTGGCAGGCAGGGGCTCCGACGAGCAGTACTTC. This encodes CASSLAGRGSDEQYF.